This T cell receptor beta chain was identified in a study of PD-L1 blockade in urothelial cancer. Study context: Analysis of the blood was performed 3 weeks (second dose) and 6 weeks after treatment start. A median around 140,000 T cells were found in blood samples.

The germline V and J ends were trimmed by 1 base and 2 bases, with 9 bases remaining between them. This CDR3 contains 15 residues. CDR1 and CDR2 from the germline V gene are SGHRS and YFSETQ. Profiled with immunoSEQ multiplex PCR; TCRdb holds only in-frame clones, not every one. The data contain some 56,000 clones, around 86% of them singletons. The time point denotes: pretreatment peripheral blood. Metastatic or locally advanced urothelial carcinoma was present in the patients. The TCR comes from a man in his sixties or seventies with urothelial cancer. The material was PBMCs, obtained around atezolizumab (anti-PD-L1) treatment. The V call is TRBV5-1, the J call TRBJ2-2; maybe TRBD2 (7 bases). The CDR3 DNA reads TGCGCCAGCAGCTTGTCGGGGGGCAACACCGGGGAGCTGTTTTTT. It codes for CASSLSGGNTGELFF.